This TCR beta chain originates from a study of cytomegalovirus exposure and HLA in healthy donors. Amplification used 60 Vbeta primers and 13 Jbeta primers. Assay used: immunoSEQ multiplex PCR; TCRdb lists only in-frame clones, some missing. This table has under 150,000 clones, roughly 75% appearing once. Donors sampled were nominally healthy, though unrecorded immune exposures were likely. The germline gives CDR1 SGHAT, CDR2 FQNNGV. This CDR3 comprises 15 residues. V lost 5 bases and J 6 bases, leaving 19 bases between the germline ends. The chain links TRBV11-2 to TRBJ1-1, with a tentative D call TRBD1 (6 bases). The sequence derives from a man aged 30 to 45 in good health and CMV-seronegative. The sample was PBMCs. As DNA, the CDR3 is TGTGCCAGCAGCCCGTACCGAACAGGGTTCGCTGAAGCTTTCTTT. The encoded protein is CASSPYRTGFAEAFF.